This TCR beta chain came from a study of blood T cells in healthy people across ages. Primed by a sample-barcoded 5' primer and a J-beta primer mix, a second PCR proceeded for roughly 6 to 12 cycles. TCRdb reanalysed the 5' RACE reads using MiXCR and keeps one entry per CDR3 protein. The table includes 790,000 or so distinct CDR3 sequences, less than 60% detected once. The CDR3 loop spans 14 amino acids. This receptor was taken from an elderly man in good health. The chain recombines TRBV12-3 or TRBV12-4 with TRBJ2-3, with D tentatively TRBD1 (6 bases). Sequencing was done on a sample of blood. The CDR3 region is CATKGVWGTDTQYF. The CDR3 DNA sequence: TGTGCTACTAAGGGGGTATGGGGCACAGATACGCAGTATTTT.